The entry below gives a single T cell receptor (beta chain) sequence along with its context. These data belong to a study of cytomegalovirus exposure and HLA in healthy donors. Germline CDR1 is SGHNT and CDR2 is YYREEE (reference sequence). This CDR3 has 13 residues. Trimming took 4 bases from V and 2 from J, leaving 10 bases between them. Profiled with immunoSEQ multiplex PCR; TCRdb holds only in-frame clones, not every one. The sample includes 150,000 to 200,000 clones, about four fifths of them seen just once. This chain joins TRBV5-4 and TRBJ2-7; D might be TRBD1 (6 bases). This receptor was taken from a man aged 18 to 29 in good health and CMV-seropositive. The sample taken for sequencing was PBMCs. The CDR3 loop is CASSADSTYEQYF. In DNA, the CDR3 is TGTGCCAGCAGCGCGGACAGTACCTACGAGCAGTACTTC.